The clone carrying this T cell receptor (beta chain) appeared a single time. This record comes from a study of T cell clonotyping in hematopoietic cell transplantation. Produced via immunoSEQ multiplex PCR; TCRdb's table is partial and in-frame only. Of some 28,000 clones detected, 82% appear once; the ten largest clones hold about 1.7%. There are 19 residues in the CDR3. Per the germline V gene, CDR1 is LGHNA and CDR2 is YNFKEQ. The ends were cut back, 0 bases at V and 4 bases at J, with 23 bases in the middle. The time point was: recipient sample about 28 days before transplant, after cytoreduction.

The chain uses TRBV4-2 and TRBJ2-3; D is uncertain. Sample: peripheral blood mononuclear cells, taken before stem cell transplant. This TCR derives from a middle-aged man with acute myeloid leukemia. Some clones in this sample may be carry-over from other donors' samples. Here the CDR3 reads CASSQDTRPASVMSDTQYF. The CDR3 region has the DNA TGTGCCAGCAGCCAAGATACTCGTCCCGCTAGTGTGATGTCAGATACGCAGTATTTT.